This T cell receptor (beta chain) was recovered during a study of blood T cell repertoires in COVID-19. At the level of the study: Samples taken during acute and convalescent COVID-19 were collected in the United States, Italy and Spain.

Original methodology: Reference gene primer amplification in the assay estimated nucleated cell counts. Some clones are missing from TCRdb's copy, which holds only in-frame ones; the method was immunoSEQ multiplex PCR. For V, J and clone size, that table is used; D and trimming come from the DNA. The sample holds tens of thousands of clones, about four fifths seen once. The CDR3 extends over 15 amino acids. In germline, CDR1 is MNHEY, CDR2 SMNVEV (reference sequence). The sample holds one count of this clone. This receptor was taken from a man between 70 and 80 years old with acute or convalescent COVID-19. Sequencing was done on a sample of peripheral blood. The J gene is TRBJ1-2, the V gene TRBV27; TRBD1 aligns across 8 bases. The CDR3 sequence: CASRQGAILTYGYTF. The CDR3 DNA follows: TGTGCTTCCCGGCAGGGGGCTATTTTAACCTATGGCTACACCTTC.